Sequencing of this T cell receptor (beta chain) was carried out in a study of monozygotic twins with inflammatory bowel disease. The CDR3 spans 13 residues. Germline lookup yields CDR1 MDHEN and CDR2 SYDVKM. TCRdb processed the 5' RACE reads again and assigns one entry to each CDR3 protein, with no DNA. The specimen's table records 300,000 to 450,000 distinct CDR3 sequences. Specimen: blood. This clonotype was obtained from a human donor with ulcerative colitis or Crohn's disease, or a healthy co-twin of an affected twin (not recorded which). The chain carries TRBV28 and TRBJ2-7; TCRdb proposes TRBD1, but this gene call is untestable without DNA. The CDR3 sequence: CASLQGGTYEQYF.